These T cell receptor beta chains were read from a single sample in a study of T cell responses to AZD1222 COVID-19 vaccine. TCRdb's copy holds only in-frame clones and misses some; the assay was immunoSEQ multiplex PCR. The table includes tens of thousands of clones, under 95% detected once. Sequencing used peripheral blood, obtained on day 0 of MenACWY control vaccination. The receptors were sampled from an adult in good health. CDR3s include the opening cysteine and the closing phenylalanine or tryptophan. D genes are given only for firm matches. Clone size is shown for a subset of rows, as once, few, many or a class of expanded clone.

size | J | V | D | DNA | CDR3
NA | TRBJ2-5 | TRBV29-1 | NA | TGCAGCGTACTGCCGGGTGGATTCCAAGAGACCCAGTACTTC | CSVLPGGFQETQYF
NA | TRBJ1-2 | TRBV23-1 | NA | TGCGCCAGCAGAACGCCGGAAAGGGGCAGGGACTATGGCTACACCTTC | CASRTPERGRDYGYTF
NA | TRBJ1-1 | TRBV6-5 | NA | TGTGCCAGCAGTTACCAACAGGGTTTGTCGATAGCTGAAGCTTTCTTT | CASSYQQGLSIAEAFF
NA | TRBJ1-5 | TRBV20-1 | NA | TGCAGTGCTAGTCATGGTGCAGGGGACAATCAGCCCCAGCATTTT | CSASHGAGDNQPQHF
once | TRBJ1-1 | TRBV23-1 | NA | TGCGCCAGCAGTCAATGGGGAGGGATTACTGAAGCTTTCTTT | CASSQWGGITEAFF
NA | TRBJ1-6 | TRBV12-5 | NA | TGTGCTAGTGGTTTGTGGGCTTTGGAATCACCCCTCCACTTT | CASGLWALESPLHF
once | TRBJ2-7 | TRBV29-1 | NA | TGCAGCGTTGGAGGGGGAATCTACGAGCAGTACTTC | CSVGGGIYEQYF
NA | TRBJ1-1 | TRBV10-3 | NA | TGTGCCGTTACGGACATGAACACTGAAGCTTTCTTT | CAVTDMNTEAFF
NA | TRBJ1-2 | TRBV28 | TRBD1 | TGTGCCAGCAGTCCTGGGGACAGGCGGAACACCTTC | CASSPGDRRNTF
NA | TRBJ1-3 | TRBV7-6 | NA | TGTGCCAGCAGCCAGGGGCCCTTCTCTGGAAACACCATATATTTT | CASSQGPFSGNTIYF
once | TRBJ2-7 | TRBV4-3 | NA | TGCGCCAGCAGCATCGGTCGGGGCAACGAGCAGTACTTC | CASSIGRGNEQYF
NA | TRBJ1-2 | TRBV27 | TRBD1 | TGTGCCAGCAGTTTAGGGGGACAGGCTTCGCCCTATGGCTACACCTTC | CASSLGGQASPYGYTF
NA | TRBJ1-1 | TRBV5-4 | TRBD1 | TGTGCCAGCAGCGAGGGACAGGGAGGGCACACTGAAGCTTTCTTT | CASSEGQGGHTEAFF
NA | TRBJ2-3 | TRBV2 | TRBD1 | TGTGCCAGCAGGGGACAGGATACTTCTAGCACAGATACGCAGTATTTT | CASRGQDTSSTDTQYF
NA | TRBJ2-5 | TRBV5-1 | TRBD2 | TGCGCCAGCAGCCTCGGACTAGCGGGAGGGTTGGAGACCCAGTACTTC | CASSLGLAGGLETQYF
NA | TRBJ1-4 | TRBV5-1 | TRBD1 | TGCGCCAGCAGCACGGGACAGGAGAATGAAAAACTGTTTTTT | CASSTGQENEKLFF
few | TRBJ2-7 | TRBV6-5 | NA | TGTGCCAGCAGTTACCAGACAGTTGAGATACTCTACGAGCAGTACTTC | CASSYQTVEILYEQYF
NA | TRBJ2-1 | TRBV11-1 | TRBD2 | TGTGCCAGCAGCTTAGCTAACCCGGGACTAGCGGGAGTCGATGAGCAGTTCTTC | CASSLANPGLAGVDEQFF
NA | TRBJ1-1 | TRBV19 | NA | TGTGCCAGTAGTCCCCACACGGTGGCTGAAGCTTTCTTT | CASSPHTVAEAFF
NA | TRBJ1-5 | TRBV4-3 | NA | TGCGCCAGCAGCCAAGATGGAGGGGCTGGCCAGCCCCAGCATTTT | CASSQDGGAGQPQHF
NA | TRBJ1-1 | TRBV6-5 | NA | TGTGCCAGCAGTTACGGTCCTGGGGAGACTGAAGCTTTCTTT | CASSYGPGETEAFF
few | TRBJ1-6 | TRBV5-6 | NA | TGTGCCAGCAGCCCCCGTCAGGGATCTTCCTATAATTCACCCCTCCACTTT | CASSPRQGSSYNSPLHF
NA | TRBJ2-7 | TRBV5-1 | NA | TGCGCCAGCAGTCTTGAACAGGGCTACGAGCAGTACTTC | CASSLEQGYEQYF
NA | TRBJ2-5 | TRBV28 | TRBD1 | TGTGCCAGCAGTTTACGGACAGGGACCTCACGGCCCCAGTACTTC | CASSLRTGTSRPQYF
NA | TRBJ2-7 | TRBV18 | TRBD1 | TGTGCCAGCTCACCTCACGCACCGGGACAGGGGACCTACGAGCAGTACTTC | CASSPHAPGQGTYEQYF